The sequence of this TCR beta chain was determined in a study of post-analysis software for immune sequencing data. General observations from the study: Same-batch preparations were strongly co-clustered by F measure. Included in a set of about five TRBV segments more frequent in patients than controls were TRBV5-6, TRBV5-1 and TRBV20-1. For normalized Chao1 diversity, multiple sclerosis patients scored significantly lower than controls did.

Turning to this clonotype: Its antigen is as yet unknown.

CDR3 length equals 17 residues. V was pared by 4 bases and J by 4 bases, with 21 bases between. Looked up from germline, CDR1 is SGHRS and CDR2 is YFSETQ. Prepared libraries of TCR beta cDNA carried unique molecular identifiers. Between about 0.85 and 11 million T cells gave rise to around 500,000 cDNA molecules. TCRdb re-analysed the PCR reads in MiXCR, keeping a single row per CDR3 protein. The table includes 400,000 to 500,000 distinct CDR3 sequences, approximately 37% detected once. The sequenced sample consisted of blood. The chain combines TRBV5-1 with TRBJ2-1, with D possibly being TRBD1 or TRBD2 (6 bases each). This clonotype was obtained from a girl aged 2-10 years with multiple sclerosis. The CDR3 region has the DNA TGCGCCAGCAGCCTCATACCGACAGGCCGGGGGTACAATGAGCAGTTCTTC. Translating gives CASSLIPTGRGYNEQFF.